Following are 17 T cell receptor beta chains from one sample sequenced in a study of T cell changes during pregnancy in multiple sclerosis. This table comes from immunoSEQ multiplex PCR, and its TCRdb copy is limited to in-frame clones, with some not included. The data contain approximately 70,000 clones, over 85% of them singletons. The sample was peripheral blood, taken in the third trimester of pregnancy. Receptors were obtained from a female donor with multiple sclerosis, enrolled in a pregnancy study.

CDR3 sequence (DNA): TGTGCCAGCAGCTTAGGACTAGCGGGAGTTCTAGGAGATACGCAGTATTTT. Its protein product is CASSLGLAGVLGDTQYF. The chain links TRBV7-9 to TRBJ2-3; 12 positions agree with TRBD2. The junction had 7 bases not matched to a gene; V was cut back by 1 base and J by 5 bases. Germline V gene data show CDR1 as SEHNR and CDR2 as FQNEAQ (reference sequence). The CDR3 is 17 residues long.

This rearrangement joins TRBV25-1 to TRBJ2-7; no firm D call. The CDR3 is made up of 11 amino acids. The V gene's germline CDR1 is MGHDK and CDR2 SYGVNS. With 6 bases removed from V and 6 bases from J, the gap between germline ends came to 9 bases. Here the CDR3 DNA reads TGTGCCAGCAGCCTAAATCGCGAGCAGTACTTC. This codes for CASSLNREQYF.

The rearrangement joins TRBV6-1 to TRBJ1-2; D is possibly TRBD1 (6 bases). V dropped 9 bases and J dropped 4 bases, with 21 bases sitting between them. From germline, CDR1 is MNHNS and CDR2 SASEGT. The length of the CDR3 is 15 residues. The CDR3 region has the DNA TGTGCCAGTATAGTGGGGGGGCGGTCTCGCTATGGCTACACCTTC. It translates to CASIVGGRSRYGYTF.

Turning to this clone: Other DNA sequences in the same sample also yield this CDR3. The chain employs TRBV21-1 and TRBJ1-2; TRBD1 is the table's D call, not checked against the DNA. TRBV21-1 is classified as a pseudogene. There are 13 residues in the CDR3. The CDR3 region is CASSKMGQKGYTF. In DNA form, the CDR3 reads TGTGCCAGCAGCAAGATGGGACAGAAGGGCTATACCTTC.

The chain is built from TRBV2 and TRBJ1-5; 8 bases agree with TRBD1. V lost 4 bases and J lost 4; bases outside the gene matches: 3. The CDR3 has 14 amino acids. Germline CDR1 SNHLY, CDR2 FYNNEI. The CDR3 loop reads CASSGTGGNQPQHF. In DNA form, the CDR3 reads TGTGCCAGCAGTGGAACAGGGGGAAATCAGCCCCAGCATTTT.

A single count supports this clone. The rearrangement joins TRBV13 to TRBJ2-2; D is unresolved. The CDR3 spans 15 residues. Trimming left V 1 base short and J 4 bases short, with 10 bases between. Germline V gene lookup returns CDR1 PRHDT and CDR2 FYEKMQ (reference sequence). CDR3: CASSLAGSFTGELFF. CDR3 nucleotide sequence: TGTGCCAGCAGCTTAGCTGGTAGTTTCACCGGGGAGCTGTTTTTT.

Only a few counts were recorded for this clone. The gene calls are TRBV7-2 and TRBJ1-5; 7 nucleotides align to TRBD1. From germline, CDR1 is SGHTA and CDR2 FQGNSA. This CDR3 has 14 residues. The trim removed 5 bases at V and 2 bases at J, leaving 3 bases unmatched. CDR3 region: CASSGTGGNQPQHF. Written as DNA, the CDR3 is TGTGCCAGCAGCGGAACAGGGGGCAATCAGCCCCAGCATTTT.

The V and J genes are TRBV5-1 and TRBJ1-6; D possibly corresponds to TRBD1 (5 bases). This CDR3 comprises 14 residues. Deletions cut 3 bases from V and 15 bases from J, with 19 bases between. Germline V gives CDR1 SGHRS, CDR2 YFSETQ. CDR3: CASSSDSPPTILHF. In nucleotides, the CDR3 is TGCGCCAGCAGCTCCGACAGCCCGCCCACCATCCTCCACTTT. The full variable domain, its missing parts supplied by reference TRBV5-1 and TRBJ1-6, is KAGVTQTPRYLIKTRGQQVTLSCSPISGHRSVSWYQQTPGQGLQFLFEYFSETQRNKGNFPGRFSGRQFSNSRSEMNVSTLELGDSALYLCASSSDSPPTILHFGNGTRLTVT.

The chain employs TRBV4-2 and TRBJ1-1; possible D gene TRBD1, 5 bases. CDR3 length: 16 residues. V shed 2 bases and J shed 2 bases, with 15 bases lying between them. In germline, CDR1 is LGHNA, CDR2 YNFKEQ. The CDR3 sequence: CASSQSHDRSNTEAFF. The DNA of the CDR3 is TGTGCCAGCAGCCAATCCCACGACAGAAGCAACACTGAAGCTTTCTTT.

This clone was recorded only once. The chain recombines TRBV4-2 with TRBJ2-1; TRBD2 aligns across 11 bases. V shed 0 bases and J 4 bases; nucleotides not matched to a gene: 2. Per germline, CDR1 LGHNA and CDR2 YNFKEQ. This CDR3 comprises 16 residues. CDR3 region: CASSQDVAGGYNEQFF. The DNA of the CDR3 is TGTGCCAGCAGCCAAGATGTAGCGGGAGGGTACAATGAGCAGTTCTTC.

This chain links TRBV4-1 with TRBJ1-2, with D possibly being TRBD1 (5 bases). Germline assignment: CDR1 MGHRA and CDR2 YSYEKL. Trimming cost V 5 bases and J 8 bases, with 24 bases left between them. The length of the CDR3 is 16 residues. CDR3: CASSFNSGTDSGGYTF. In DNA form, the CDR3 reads TGCGCCAGCAGCTTCAATTCCGGGACGGATAGCGGGGGCTACACCTTC.

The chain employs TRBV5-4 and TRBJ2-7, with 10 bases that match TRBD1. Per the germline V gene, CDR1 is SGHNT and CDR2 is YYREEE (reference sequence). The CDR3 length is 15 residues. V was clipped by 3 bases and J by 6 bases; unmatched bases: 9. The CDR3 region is CASSSPTGGHPEQYF. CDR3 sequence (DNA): TGTGCCAGCAGCTCACCGACAGGGGGCCATCCCGAGCAGTACTTC.

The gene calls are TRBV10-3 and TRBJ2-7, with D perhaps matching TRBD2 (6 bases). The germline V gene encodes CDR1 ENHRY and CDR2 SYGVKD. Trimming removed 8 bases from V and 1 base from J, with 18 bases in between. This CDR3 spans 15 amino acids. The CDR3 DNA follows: TGTGCCATCGGTAGGATCCTGGGACTTTCCTACGAGCAGTACTTC. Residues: CAIGRILGLSYEQYF.

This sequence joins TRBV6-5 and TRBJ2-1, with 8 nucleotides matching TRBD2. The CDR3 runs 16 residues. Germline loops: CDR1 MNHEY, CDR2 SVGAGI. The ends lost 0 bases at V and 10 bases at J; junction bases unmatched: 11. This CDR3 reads CASSYSLSGAGVEQFF. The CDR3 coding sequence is TGTGCCAGCAGTTACTCCTTATCGGGAGCGGGAGTCGAGCAGTTCTTC.

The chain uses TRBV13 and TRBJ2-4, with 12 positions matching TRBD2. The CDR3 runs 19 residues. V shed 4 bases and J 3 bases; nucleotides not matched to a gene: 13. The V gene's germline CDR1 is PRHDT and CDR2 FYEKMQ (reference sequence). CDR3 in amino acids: CASSSLAGGPGYDKNIQYF. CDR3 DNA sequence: TGTGCCAGCAGCTCCCTAGCGGGAGGGCCGGGTTACGACAAAAACATTCAGTACTTC. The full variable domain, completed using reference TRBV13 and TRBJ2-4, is AAGVIQSPRHLIKEKRETATLKCYPIPRHDTVYWYQQGPGQDPQFLISFYEKMQSDKGSIPDRFSAQQFSDYHSELNMSSLELGDSALYFCASSSLAGGPGYDKNIQYFGAGTRLSVL.

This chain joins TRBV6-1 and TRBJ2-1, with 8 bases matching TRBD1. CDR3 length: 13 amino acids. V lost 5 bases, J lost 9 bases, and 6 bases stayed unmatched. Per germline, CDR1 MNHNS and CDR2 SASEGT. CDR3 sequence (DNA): TGTGCCAGCAGTTGGACAGGGTTGGGTGAGCAGTTCTTC. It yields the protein CASSWTGLGEQFF.

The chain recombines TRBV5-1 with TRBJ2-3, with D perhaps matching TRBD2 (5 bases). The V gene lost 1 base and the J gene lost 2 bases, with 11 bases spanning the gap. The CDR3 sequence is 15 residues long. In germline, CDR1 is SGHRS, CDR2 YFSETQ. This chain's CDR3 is CASSLLADYTDTQYF. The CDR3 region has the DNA TGCGCCAGCAGCTTGTTGGCAGACTACACAGATACGCAGTATTTT.